This is a list of T cell receptor beta chains from one sample in a study of blood T cell repertoires in COVID-19. Assay: immunoSEQ multiplex PCR; the TCRdb copy retains only in-frame clones and omits some. This repertoire shows approximately 300,000 clones, roughly 91% found once; its top ten account for about 4.6%. Sample: peripheral blood. These receptor sequences come from a man aged 35 to 55 with acute or convalescent COVID-19. The CDR3 runs from the conserved cysteine through the conserved F or W. A D gene is named only where the DNA matches it firmly. The size field is filled for only some rows; it gives once, few, many or a size class.

CDR3aa: CASSQETGASTDTQYF; v_gene: TRBV14; d_gene: TRBD1; j_gene: TRBJ2-3; abundance: .
CDR3aa: CATSDPGTGTNNEQFF; v_gene: TRBV24-1; d_gene: TRBD1; j_gene: TRBJ2-1; abundance: .
CDR3aa: CAISETGGAGTGELFF; v_gene: TRBV10-3; d_gene: TRBD1; j_gene: TRBJ2-2; abundance: once
CDR3aa: CASSYSDYSSYNEQFF; v_gene: TRBV6-5; d_gene: .; j_gene: TRBJ2-1; abundance: .
CDR3aa: CASSPDGAGNQPQHF; v_gene: TRBV5-1; d_gene: .; j_gene: TRBJ1-5; abundance: .
CDR3aa: CASSLATGGLEAFF; v_gene: TRBV7-2; d_gene: TRBD1; j_gene: TRBJ1-1; abundance: .
CDR3aa: CASSLGLASEQYF; v_gene: TRBV11-2; d_gene: TRBD2; j_gene: TRBJ2-7; abundance: once
CDR3aa: CASSVARTGGNTIYF; v_gene: TRBV9; d_gene: TRBD1; j_gene: TRBJ1-3; abundance: .
CDR3aa: CASSFFNQPQHF; v_gene: TRBV7-2; d_gene: .; j_gene: TRBJ1-5; abundance: .
CDR3aa: CASSEVTPPNYGYTF; v_gene: TRBV6-1; d_gene: .; j_gene: TRBJ1-2; abundance: .
CDR3aa: CASSSGRTEMNTEAFF; v_gene: TRBV7-3; d_gene: .; j_gene: TRBJ1-1; abundance: .
CDR3aa: CASSQVAGGPSIEQFF; v_gene: TRBV4-2; d_gene: TRBD2; j_gene: TRBJ2-1; abundance: .
CDR3aa: CAIGQIGTAGNTIYF; v_gene: TRBV10-3; d_gene: TRBD1; j_gene: TRBJ1-3; abundance: .
CDR3aa: CASSFSGYEQYF; v_gene: TRBV5-6; d_gene: .; j_gene: TRBJ2-7; abundance: .
CDR3aa: CASSASPLAGLSYEQYF; v_gene: TRBV9; d_gene: TRBD2; j_gene: TRBJ2-7; abundance: .
CDR3aa: CSAQITGGLTEAFF; v_gene: TRBV29-1; d_gene: TRBD1; j_gene: TRBJ1-1; abundance: .
CDR3aa: CASSESLGQNANYGYTF; v_gene: TRBV25-1; d_gene: .; j_gene: TRBJ1-2; abundance: .